The TCR beta chain described here comes from a study of T cells in Graves' hyperthyroidism and ophthalmopathy. Study-level results: Most clonotypes expanded in thyroid above 0.001 were likewise present in blood. A model built on 13 V-J features separated ophthalmopathy from stable hyperthyroidism.

J lost 2 bases, V lost 4 bases, and 3 bases had no gene match. The CDR3 is made up of 14 amino acids. Germline V lookup: CDR1 LGHDT, CDR2 YNNKEL (reference sequence). This clonotype was detected many times. Antigen unknown. The source of the PBMCs was roughly 10 ml of fresh peripheral blood. The source material, RNA transcripts, was used to amplify TCR beta CDR3 regions. The study used the HTBI primer set for a first-round RT-PCR of the TCR CDR3. Via MiXCR, TCRdb re-called the multiplex PCR reads, giving one row per CDR3 protein. The sample has about 300,000 distinct CDR3 sequences; around 13% are singletons.

The sequenced sample was blood. The sequence was obtained from a woman aged 40 to 50 with Graves' hyperthyroidism. The rearrangement joins TRBV3-1 to TRBJ2-3, with 7 positions matching TRBD2. In nucleotides, the CDR3 is TGTGCCAGCAGCCGGGCGGGAGTCACAGATACGCAGTATTTT. Residues: CASSRAGVTDTQYF.